The 24 T cell receptor beta chains below all came from one sample that was sequenced in a study of CD4+ T cells in melanoma. Using immunoSEQ multiplex PCR, the repertoire was profiled, and TCRdb retains in-frame clones only, with some absent. This table holds around 100,000 clones, about nine tenths found once. Sequenced material: peripheral blood. Receptors were obtained from a human donor with melanoma.

The chain combines TRBV7-8 with TRBJ2-1, with 11 bases lining up with TRBD2. V lost 5 bases and J lost 2; bases outside the gene matches: 5. The CDR3 totals 16 residues. From germline, CDR1 is SGHVS and CDR2 FQNEAQ. The chain's CDR3 is CASSPLAGVPYNEQFF. In nucleotides, the CDR3 is TGTGCCAGCAGCCCACTAGCGGGAGTACCCTACAATGAGCAGTTCTTC.

This clone was detected only once. This sequence joins TRBV19 and TRBJ2-1; 10 bases fit TRBD1. CDR3 length: 14 residues. CDR1 and CDR2 (germline): LNHDA, SQIVND (reference sequence). The V gene end was trimmed by 10 bases and the J gene end by 14 bases; junction bases not matched to a gene: 17. The CDR3 DNA follows: TGTGCCACTTCCTACCTGCCCAGCGGGACAGGGGAGTTCTTC. It yields the protein CATSYLPSGTGEFF. Combining the CDR3 with reference TRBV19 and TRBJ2-1 gives the whole variable domain DGGITQSPKYLFRKEGQNVTLSCEQNLNHDAMYWYRQDPGQGLRLIYYSQIVNDFQKGDIAEGYSVSREKKESFPLTVTSAQKNPTAFYLCATSYLPSGTGEFFGPGTRLTVL.

The chain has TRBV7-9 and TRBJ1-1; 10 bases fit TRBD1. V shed 4 bases and J 4 bases; nucleotides not matched to a gene: 6. CDR3 length equals 15 residues. Germline lookup yields CDR1 SEHNR and CDR2 FQNEAQ (reference sequence). The CDR3 region is CASSSGQGEFTEAFF. CDR3 nucleotides: TGTGCCAGCAGCTCCGGACAGGGGGAGTTCACTGAAGCTTTCTTT. The whole variable domain, remainder taken from reference TRBV7-9 and TRBJ1-1, is DTGVSQNPRHKITKRGQNVTFRCDPISEHNRLYWYRQTLGQGPEFLTYFQNEAQLEKSRLLSDRFSAERPKGSFSTLEIQRTEQGDSAMYLCASSSGQGEFTEAFFGQGTRLTVV.

The CDR3 loop reads CASSKAGLRQDLNYEQYF. The CDR3 DNA sequence: TGTGCCAGCAGCAAAGCTGGACTACGACAGGATTTGAACTACGAGCAGTACTTC. J is TRBJ2-7 and V is TRBV21-1. TRBV21-1 counts as a pseudogene. The CDR3 extends over 18 amino acids.

The chain carries TRBV7-9 and TRBJ2-1; D possibly corresponds to TRBD1 (6 bases). Germline CDR1 reads SEHNR; CDR2 reads FQNEAQ (reference sequence). The CDR3 covers 13 residues. Trimming removed 5 bases from V and 9 bases from J, with 14 bases in between. CDR3: CASSGQIVSEQFF. DNA of the CDR3: TGTGCCAGCAGCGGACAGATAGTATCTGAGCAGTTCTTC.

The rearrangement links TRBV27 to TRBJ2-4; either TRBD1 or TRBD2 may fit D (5 bases each). V was trimmed by 5 bases and J by 7 bases, leaving 24 bases between them. The length of the CDR3 is 17 residues. Germline CDR1 reads MNHEY; CDR2 reads SMNVEV (reference sequence). CDR3 sequence (DNA): TGTGCCAGCAGTCCAAAAAGCCGGGACGTAAGAGGGAACATTCAGTACTTC. This encodes CASSPKSRDVRGNIQYF.

The J gene is TRBJ1-3, the V gene TRBV6-1; the D is unclear. In germline, CDR1 is MNHNS, CDR2 SASEGT. This CDR3 has 13 amino acids. V lost 6 bases and J 4 bases, leaving 10 bases between the germline ends. The CDR3 sequence: CASSNQKGNTIYF. DNA of the CDR3: TGTGCCAGCAGCAACCAGAAGGGAAACACCATATATTTT.

The chain is built from TRBV7-9 and TRBJ2-3; TRBD2 aligns across 12 bases. Germline values: CDR1 SEHNR, CDR2 FQNEAQ (reference sequence). The J segment lost 2 bases and the V segment lost 5 bases, leaving 5 bases of the junction unmatched. This CDR3 contains 16 residues. CDR3 sequence (DNA): TGTGCCAGCAGCCCGGGACTAGCGGGTCCCACAGATACGCAGTATTTT. Translating it yields CASSPGLAGPTDTQYF.

The V and J genes are TRBV7-2 and TRBJ2-6; a possible D gene is TRBD2 (6 bases). CDR1 is SGHTA and CDR2 is FQGNSA in the germline V gene. The CDR3 runs to 15 residues. The germline V and J ends were trimmed by 5 bases and 1 base, with 9 bases remaining between them. Here the CDR3 DNA reads TGTGCCAGCAGCACCCTAGCGTCTGGGGCCAACGTCCTGACTTTC. Protein: CASSTLASGANVLTF.

V and J are TRBV27 and TRBJ2-7, with D possibly being TRBD1 (5 bases). The ends were cut back, 6 bases at V and 4 bases at J, with 13 bases in the middle. This CDR3 is 13 amino acids long. Per germline, CDR1 MNHEY and CDR2 SMNVEV (reference sequence). CDR3: CASRRQGGYEQYF. CDR3 bases: TGTGCCAGCAGACGCCAGGGTGGATACGAGCAGTACTTC.

The chain uses TRBV7-2 and TRBJ1-2, with a weak D call TRBD1 (6 bases). Germline V gives CDR1 SGHTA, CDR2 FQGNSA. This CDR3 has 15 amino acids. Deletions cut 5 bases from V and 3 bases from J, with 16 bases between. This CDR3 is CASSTRDTRDYGYTF. The CDR3 DNA follows: TGTGCCAGCAGCACCCGGGACACTCGGGACTATGGCTACACCTTC. The full variable domain, in which reference TRBV7-2 and TRBJ1-2 provide the parts outside the CDR3, is GAGVSQSPSNKVTEKGKDVELRCDPISGHTALYWYRQSLGQGLEFLIYFQGNSAPDKSGLPSDRFSAERTGGSVSTLTIQRTQQEDSAVYLCASSTRDTRDYGYTFGSGTRLTVV.

This sequence joins TRBV14 and TRBJ2-1, with TRBD2 identical over 8 bases. Per the germline V gene, CDR1 is SGHDN and CDR2 is FVKESK. The CDR3 sequence is 16 residues long. V was pared by 1 base and J by 3 bases, with 5 bases of the junction left unmatched. The CDR3 DNA follows: TGTGCCAGCAGCCAAGTCGGTAGCGGGATCTACAATGAGCAGTTCTTC. Translating it yields CASSQVGSGIYNEQFF.

The chain couples TRBV29-1 to TRBJ2-3; 8 positions match TRBD1. Germline assignment: CDR1 SQVTM and CDR2 ANQGSEA. Losses at the gene ends were 7 bases for V and 3 bases for J; bases not matched to a gene: 12. The CDR3 length is 15 residues. The CDR3, as DNA: TGCAGCGCCCTTCCCCAGGGGGCGAGGACAGATACGCAGTATTTT. Translating gives CSALPQGARTDTQYF.

The chain has TRBV11-3 and TRBJ2-3; possibly TRBD2 for D (5 bases). The CDR3 has 15 amino acids. Germline loops: CDR1 SGHNT, CDR2 YENEEA. V gave up 0 bases and J gave up 3 bases, with 10 bases separating them. The CDR3 DNA reads TGTGCCAGCAGCTTAGAGGCGGACTTGACAGATACGCAGTATTTT. Protein: CASSLEADLTDTQYF. The full variable domain, rest sourced from reference TRBV11-3 and TRBJ2-3, is EAGVVQSPRYKIIEKKQPVAFWCNPISGHNTLYWYLQNLGQGPELLIRYENEEAVDDSQLPKDRFSAERLKGVDSTLKIQPAELGDSAVYLCASSLEADLTDTQYFGPGTRLTVL.

This chain uses TRBV5-4 with TRBJ2-3, with 8 bases lining up with TRBD2. The CDR3 totals 15 residues. The junction had 6 bases not matched to a gene; V was cut back by 0 bases and J by 6 bases. The V gene's germline CDR1 is SGHNT and CDR2 YYREEE (reference sequence). This CDR3 is CASSLDLAGRDTQYF. The CDR3 DNA reads TGTGCCAGCAGCTTGGATCTAGCGGGCAGGGATACGCAGTATTTT.

In this sample, this clone turned up once. V gene TRBV7-8 combines with J gene TRBJ2-2; D perhaps matches TRBD1 (6 bases). Germline assignment: CDR1 SGHVS and CDR2 FQNEAQ. V lost 5 bases and J 3 bases, leaving 19 bases between the germline ends. The CDR3 loop spans 17 amino acids. This chain's CDR3 is CASSIEGTGFYTGELFF. In DNA, the CDR3 is TGTGCCAGCAGCATTGAGGGAACAGGGTTCTACACCGGGGAGCTGTTTTTT.

V gene TRBV18 combines with J gene TRBJ1-3; D gene uncertain. The germline gives CDR1 KGHSH, CDR2 LQKENI. The CDR3 loop spans 15 amino acids. The V end was cut by 2 bases, the J end by 15 bases, with 23 bases between. The CDR3 loop is CASSPLAGLESYAYF. For the CDR3, the DNA is TGTGCCAGCTCACCATTGGCAGGTTTGGAATCTTACGCATATTTT.

CDR3 DNA sequence: TGTGCCAGCAGCCAAGGACTAGCCTACAATGAGCAGTTCTTC. Protein sequence: CASSQGLAYNEQFF. The chain is built from TRBV14 and TRBJ2-1; D may be TRBD2 (6 bases). Trimming left V 1 base short and J 2 bases short, with 6 bases between. Germline V gene sequence: CDR1 SGHDN, CDR2 FVKESK. The CDR3 spans 14 residues.

The chain joins TRBV19 to TRBJ1-2; D is unclear. V lost 3 bases and J lost 4, with 9 bases in between. Germline values: CDR1 LNHDA, CDR2 SQIVND (reference sequence). This CDR3 has 13 residues. As DNA, the CDR3 is TGTGCCAGTAGTATCAACCCAGGCTATGGCTACACCTTC. Translation: CASSINPGYGYTF. Based on the CDR3 plus reference TRBV19 and TRBJ1-2, the full variable domain is DGGITQSPKYLFRKEGQNVTLSCEQNLNHDAMYWYRQDPGQGLRLIYYSQIVNDFQKGDIAEGYSVSREKKESFPLTVTSAQKNPTAFYLCASSINPGYGYTFGSGTRLTVV.

The chain is built from TRBV11-3 and TRBJ1-2; D unresolved. This CDR3 is 16 amino acids long. Germline V gene data show CDR1 as SGHNT and CDR2 as YENEEA. V dropped 4 bases and J dropped 4 bases, with 19 bases sitting between them. This CDR3 is CASSSGSLDGSYGYTF. The CDR3 nucleotides are TGTGCCAGCAGCTCGGGTAGTCTCGACGGGAGCTATGGCTACACCTTC.

The genes are TRBV11-2 and TRBJ1-1, with 8 bases aligning to TRBD1. The V gene end was trimmed by 4 bases and the J gene end by 7 bases; junction bases not matched to a gene: 5. The CDR3 runs 13 residues. Germline CDR1 reads SGHAT; CDR2 reads FQNNGV. In DNA form, the CDR3 reads TGTGCCAGCAGCTCGGACAGGGTGCTTGAAGCTTTCTTT. Translating gives CASSSDRVLEAFF.

CDR3 amino acids: CASSLAAGGPKTQYF. The CDR3 DNA sequence: TGTGCCAGCAGCTTAGCGGCGGGGGGGCCTAAGACCCAGTACTTC. V and J are TRBV7-2 and TRBJ2-5; 9 bases line up with TRBD2. The ends lost 0 bases at V and 6 bases at J; junction bases unmatched: 5. Per the germline V gene, CDR1 is SGHTA and CDR2 is FQGNSA. CDR3 length: 15 amino acids. The full variable domain, completed using reference TRBV7-2 and TRBJ2-5, is GAGVSQSPSNKVTEKGKDVELRCDPISGHTALYWYRQSLGQGLEFLIYFQGNSAPDKSGLPSDRFSAERTGGSVSTLTIQRTQQEDSAVYLCASSLAAGGPKTQYFGPGTRLLVL.

The V and J genes are TRBV7-9 and TRBJ2-3; 11 positions agree with TRBD2. The CDR3 extends over 16 amino acids. CDR1 is SEHNR and CDR2 is FQNEAQ in the germline V gene (reference sequence). Germline trimming cut 6 bases from V and 1 base from J; bases unmatched to any gene: 6. The CDR3 nucleotides are TGTGCCAGCAGGGATTCTAGCGGGGGGCGCACAGATACGCAGTATTTT. This translates into CASRDSSGGRTDTQYF.

This chain joins TRBV19 and TRBJ2-1; D not certain. There are 15 residues in the CDR3. Germline CDR1 LNHDA, CDR2 SQIVND (reference sequence). Deletions cut 2 bases from V and 6 bases from J, with 14 bases between. The DNA of the CDR3 is TGTGCCAGTAGTATATTGGCCAATGGGGTCAATGAGCAGTTCTTC. Translated, it gives CASSILANGVNEQFF.